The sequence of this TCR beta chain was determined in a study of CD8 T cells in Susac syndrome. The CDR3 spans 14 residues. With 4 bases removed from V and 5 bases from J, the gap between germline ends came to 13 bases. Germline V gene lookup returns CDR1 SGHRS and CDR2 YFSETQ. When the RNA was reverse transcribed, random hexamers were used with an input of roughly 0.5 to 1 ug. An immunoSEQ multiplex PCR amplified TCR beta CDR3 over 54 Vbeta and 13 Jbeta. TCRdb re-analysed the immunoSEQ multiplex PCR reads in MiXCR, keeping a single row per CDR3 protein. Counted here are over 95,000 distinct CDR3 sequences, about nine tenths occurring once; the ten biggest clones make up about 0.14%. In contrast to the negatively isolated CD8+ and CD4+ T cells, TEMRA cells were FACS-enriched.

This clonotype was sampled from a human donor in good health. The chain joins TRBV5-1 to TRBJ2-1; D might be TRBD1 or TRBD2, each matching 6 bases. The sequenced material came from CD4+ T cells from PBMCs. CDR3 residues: CASSAGHANNEQFF. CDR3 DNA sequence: TGCGCCAGCAGCGCGGGACACGCAAACAATGAGCAGTTCTTC.